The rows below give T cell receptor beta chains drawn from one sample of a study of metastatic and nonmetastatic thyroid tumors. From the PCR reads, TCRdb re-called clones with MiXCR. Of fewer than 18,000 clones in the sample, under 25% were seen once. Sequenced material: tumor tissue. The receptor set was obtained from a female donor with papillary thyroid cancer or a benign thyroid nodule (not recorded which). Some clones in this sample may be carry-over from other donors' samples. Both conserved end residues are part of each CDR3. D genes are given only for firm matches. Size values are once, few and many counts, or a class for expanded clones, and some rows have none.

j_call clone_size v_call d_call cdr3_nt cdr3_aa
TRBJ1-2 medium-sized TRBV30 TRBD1 TGTGCCTGGACTCCCGGACAGGGTTTACTTGGCTACACCTTC CAWTPGQGLLGYTF
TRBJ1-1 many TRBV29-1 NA TGCAGCGTCATCCCAAGGGGCACTGAAGCTTTCTTT CSVIPRGTEAFF
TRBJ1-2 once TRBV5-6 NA TGTGTCAGCAGCTTGGGGCTGGGGAACTATTGCTACACCTTC CVSSLGLGNYCYTF
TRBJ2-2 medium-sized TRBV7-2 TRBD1 TGTGCCAGCAAGTCCGGGACAGGGGAAACCGGGGAGCTGTTTTTT CASKSGTGETGELFF
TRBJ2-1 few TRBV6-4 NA TGTGCCAGCAGTCCCTTGGCGGGCAGCTCCTACAATGAGCAGTTCTTC CASSPLAGSSYNEQFF
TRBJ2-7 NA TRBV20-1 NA TGCAGTGCTGGACTGATCTCCTACGAGCAGTACTTC CSAGLISYEQYF
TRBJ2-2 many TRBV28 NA TGTGCCAGCAGTCCCTGGACACCTAGCACCGGGGAGCTGTTTTTT CASSPWTPSTGELFF
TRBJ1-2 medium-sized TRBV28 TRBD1 TGTGCCAGCAGTCCCGGGACAGGGGACTATGGCTACACCTTC CASSPGTGDYGYTF
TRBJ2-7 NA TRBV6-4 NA TGTGCCAGCAGTTATAGGGCTACGCTCGCCTACGAGCAGTACTTC CASSYRATLAYEQYF
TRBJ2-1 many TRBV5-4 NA TGTGCCAGCAGCTTGGTCGGGGGACCTCGTTACAATGAGCAGTTCTTC CASSLVGGPRYNEQFF
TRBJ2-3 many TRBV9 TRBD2 TGTGCCAGCAGCGATAGCGGGAGTGTACTGTATTTT CASSDSGSVLYF
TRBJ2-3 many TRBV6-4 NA TGTGCCAGCAGTGACTCCGCAGAGACAGATACGCAGTATTTT CASSDSAETDTQYF
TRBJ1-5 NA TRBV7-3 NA TGTGCCAGCAGCTTATGGGAATATAGCAATCAGCCCCAGCATTTT CASSLWEYSNQPQHF
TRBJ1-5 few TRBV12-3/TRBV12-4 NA TGTGCCAGCAGTTTAGGGGGGGCTTTTCAGCCCCAGCATTTT CASSLGGAFQPQHF
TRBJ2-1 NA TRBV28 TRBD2 TGTGCCAGCAGTTCCTGGTCGGGAGGGCCTGTAGACAATGAGCAGTTCTTC CASSSWSGGPVDNEQFF
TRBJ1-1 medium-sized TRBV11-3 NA TGTGCCAGCAGCAAGAAGACTGTGGGGGCCACTGAAGCTTTCTTT CASSKKTVGATEAFF
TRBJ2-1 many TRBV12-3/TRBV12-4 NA TGTGCCAGCAGACCCGGGACGGACCTCTACAATGAGCAGTTCTTC CASRPGTDLYNEQFF
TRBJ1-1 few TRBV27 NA TGTGCCAGCATTTTATACCTTGCTACTGAAGCTTTCTTT CASILYLATEAFF
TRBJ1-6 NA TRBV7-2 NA TGTGTCAACAGCATCAATTCACCCCTCCACTTT CVNSINSPLHF
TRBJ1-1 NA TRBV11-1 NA TGTGCCAACAGCCTATCCCTGTCGAAGAACACTGAAGCTTTCTTT CANSLSLSKNTEAFF
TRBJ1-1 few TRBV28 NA TGCGCCAGCAGTTTAATATGGACAGTTTATGGGGGTGAAGCTTTCTTT CASSLIWTVYGGEAFF
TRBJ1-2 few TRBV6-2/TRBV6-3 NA TGTGCCAGCAGTTACTCTATTCAGGGTGGCTATGGCTACACCTTT CASSYSIQGGYGYTF
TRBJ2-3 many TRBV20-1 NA TGCAGTGCCGGGGGCTGGACATCGGATACAGATACGCAGTATTTT CSAGGWTSDTDTQYF
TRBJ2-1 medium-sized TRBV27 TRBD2 TGTGCCTCCCGAACCGGGACTAGCGGCCACAATGAGCAGTTCTTC CASRTGTSGHNEQFF
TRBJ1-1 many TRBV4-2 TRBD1 TGTGCCAGCAGCTTAAAGACAGGGACTGCTGAAGCTTTCTTT CASSLKTGTAEAFF
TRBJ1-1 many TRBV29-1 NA TGCAGCTGTGTAGAGGTCGGACACACTGAAGCTTTCTTT CSCVEVGHTEAFF
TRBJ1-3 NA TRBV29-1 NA TGCAGTTTCCGCCATACAGGGCCCGCCGGAAACACCATATATTTT CSFRHTGPAGNTIYF
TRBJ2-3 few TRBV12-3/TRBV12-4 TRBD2 TGTGCCAGCAGTTGGAAGACTAGCACAGGTACGCAGTATTTT CASSWKTSTGTQYF
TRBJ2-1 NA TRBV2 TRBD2 TGTGCCAGCAGTGAGCGAGGGGGGACTAGCGGGTACAATGAGCAGTTCTTC CASSERGGTSGYNEQFF
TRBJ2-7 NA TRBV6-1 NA TGTGCCAGCAGTCAGACCTACGAGCAGTACTTC CASSQTYEQYF
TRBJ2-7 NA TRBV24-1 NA TGTGCCACCAGTGATTTTGGCCGCGAGCAGTACTTC CATSDFGREQYF
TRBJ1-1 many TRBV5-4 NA TGTGCCAGCAGCTTGGCCGGGAACACTGAGGCTTTCTTT CASSLAGNTEAFF
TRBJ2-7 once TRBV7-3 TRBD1 TGTGCCAGCAGCTTAAAGATCGGGACAGGGTTCGAGCAGTACTTC CASSLKIGTGFEQYF
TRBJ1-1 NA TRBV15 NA TGTGCCACCAGCGATGAGGTGGTGTGGGGGCAGGGCACTGAAGCTTTCTTT CATSDEVVWGQGTEAFF
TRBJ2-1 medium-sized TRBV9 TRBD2 TGTGCCAGCAGCGTAGAAATAGCGGGAGGTGGTGAGCAGTTCTTC CASSVEIAGGGEQFF
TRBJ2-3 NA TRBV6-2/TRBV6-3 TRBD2 TGTGCCAGCAGGGAACTAGCGGGAGCCCGCACAGATACGCAGTATTTT CASRELAGARTDTQYF
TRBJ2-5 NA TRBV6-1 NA TGTGCCAGCAGTGAATTTGACGGGACGTCGGAGACCCAGTACTTC CASSEFDGTSETQYF
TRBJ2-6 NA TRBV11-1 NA TGTGCCAGCAGGGTACCGACAGGAACCTCTGTGGCCAACGTCCTGACTTTC CASRVPTGTSVANVLTF
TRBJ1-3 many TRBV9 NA TGTGCCAGCAGCTCCAACTCTGGAAACACCATATATTTT CASSSNSGNTIYF
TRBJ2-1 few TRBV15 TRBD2 TGTGCCACCAGCAGAGATCAAACTAGCGGGAGAGGTCGGTTCTTC CATSRDQTSGRGRFF
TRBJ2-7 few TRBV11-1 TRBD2 TGTGCCAGCAGCTATGGACTAGCGGGAACGTATAGCTCCTACGAGCAGTACTTC CASSYGLAGTYSSYEQYF
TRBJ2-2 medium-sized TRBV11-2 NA TGTGCCAGCAGCTTAATGACAGGGAACACCGGGGAGCTGTTTTTT CASSLMTGNTGELFF
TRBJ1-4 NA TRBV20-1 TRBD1 TGCAGTGCTAGATGGACAGGGGGTGAAAAACCGTTTTTT CSARWTGGEKPFF
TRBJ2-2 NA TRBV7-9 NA TGTGCCAGCAACTTGTGGTTTGACGGGGAGCTGTCTTTT CASNLWFDGELSF